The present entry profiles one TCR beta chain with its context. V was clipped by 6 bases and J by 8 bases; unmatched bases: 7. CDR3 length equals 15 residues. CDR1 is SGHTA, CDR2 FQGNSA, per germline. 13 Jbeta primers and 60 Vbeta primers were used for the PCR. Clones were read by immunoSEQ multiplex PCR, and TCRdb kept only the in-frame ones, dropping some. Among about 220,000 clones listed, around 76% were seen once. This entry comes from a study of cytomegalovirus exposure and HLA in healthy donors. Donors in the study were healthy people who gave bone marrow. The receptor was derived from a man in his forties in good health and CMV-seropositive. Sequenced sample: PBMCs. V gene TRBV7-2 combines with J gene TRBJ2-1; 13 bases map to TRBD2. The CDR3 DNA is TGTGCCAGCAGTTCACAACTAGCGGGAGGGCATGAGCAGTTCTTC. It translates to CASSSQLAGGHEQFF.